These 17 T cell receptor beta chains share one sample of origin, sequenced in a study of low-dose radiotherapy and immunotherapy resistance in tumors. Time point here: after trial treatment. Treatment described: LDRT plus nivolumab, ipilimumab, low-dose cyclophosphamide and aspirin (RACIN trial). Primers used for first-strand cDNA, a TRAV- and TRBV-specific set, covered both alpha and beta chains. A roughly 22-cycle PCR with a constant-region primer and V-primer adapter amplified TCRs. TCRdb re-analysed the reads in MiXCR, keeping a single row per CDR3 protein. The sample gives about 84,000 distinct CDR3 sequences, less than 20% of which show up once; approximately 1.3% is in the top ten. Sequencing was performed on PBMCs, taken after low-dose radiotherapy plus immunotherapy. The receptors derive from a male donor with prostate cancer.

The table lists this clonotype with many counts. The chain recombines TRBV18 with TRBJ1-1; 7 nucleotides line up with TRBD1. This CDR3 has 14 amino acids. CDR1 is KGHSH and CDR2 is LQKENI in the germline V gene. Trimming cost V 1 base and J 3 bases; bases outside gene matches: 2. CDR3 sequence (DNA): TGTGCCAGCTCACCACAGGGGGCTGACACTGAAGCTTTCTTT. The encoded protein is CASSPQGADTEAFF.

The chain is built from TRBV27 and TRBJ1-1; 7 nucleotides align to TRBD1. Germline CDR1 is MNHEY and CDR2 is SMNVEV (reference sequence). This CDR3 has 17 amino acids. The V segment lost 1 base and the J segment 3 bases; nucleotides outside the gene matches: 11. CDR3 bases: TGTGCCAGCAGTTTATTATGGTCGACAGGGATGTACACTGAAGCTTTCTTT. Encoded protein: CASSLLWSTGMYTEAFF.

A note on this clonotype: Given a much more abundant clone one base away, this may be a read error. The rearrangement joins TRBV6-5 to TRBJ2-6, with D perhaps matching TRBD1 or TRBD2 (5 bases each). Trimming left V 7 bases short and J 0 bases short, with 7 bases between. Germline V gene data show CDR1 as MNHEY and CDR2 as SVGAGI. This CDR3 has 14 residues. The DNA of the CDR3 is TGTGCCAGCATGAGGGGCTCTGGGGCCAACGTCCTGACTTTC. Translated, it gives CASMRGSGANVLTF.

This clonotype has only a few counts. A single base separates this from a much larger clone, so it may be a read error. This chain connects TRBV6-6 to TRBJ2-1, with 8 positions matching TRBD2. Germline CDR1 MNHNY, CDR2 SVGAGI (reference sequence). The CDR3 sequence is 16 residues long. J gave up 6 bases and V 6 bases, and 13 bases lay outside the gene matches. CDR3 loop: CASSTYGTGGPNEQFF. The CDR3 DNA reads TGTGCCAGCAGCACCTACGGGACGGGAGGGCCCAATGAGCAGTTCTTC.

In regard to this clonotype: A junction end diverges from the germline sequence, so it may reflect a read error. The gene calls are TRBV27 and TRBJ1-1; TRBD1 matches at 7 bases. The germline V gene has CDR1 MNHEY and CDR2 SMNVEV (reference sequence). This CDR3 is built from 13 residues. The CDR3 reads CATSGRGESEAFF. In DNA form, the CDR3 reads TGTGCCACCAGTGGCAGGGGGGAGTCTGAAGCTTTCTTT.

This clonotype was observed a single time. A far larger clone lies a single base away; this is likely a read error. The V and J genes are TRBV1 and TRBJ2-3; the table calls TRBD2, which could not be checked here. TRBV1 is shown as a pseudogene. This CDR3 region has 15 residues. This CDR3 reads CASNQEPSGSYTQYF. In DNA form, the CDR3 reads TGCGCCAGCAACCAAGAGCCTAGCGGGAGTTATACGCAGTATTTT.

This clonotype was picked up many times. The rearrangement uses TRBV5-4 and TRBJ2-1, with 10 nucleotides matching TRBD2. Per germline, CDR1 SGHNT and CDR2 YYREEE (reference sequence). The length of the CDR3 is 15 residues. The ends lost 4 bases at V and 5 bases at J; junction bases unmatched: 6. The CDR3 is CASSRAGGQDNEQFF. CDR3 coding DNA: TGTGCCAGCAGCCGAGCGGGAGGGCAGGACAATGAGCAGTTCTTC.

This clonotype has a count of ten or more. This chain joins TRBV19 and TRBJ2-3; the match to TRBD2 covers 8 bases. Germline-derived CDR1 and CDR2 are LNHDA and SQIVND (reference sequence). With 6 bases clipped from V and 4 bases from J, the junction kept 6 bases outside the gene matches. The CDR3 totals 14 residues. CDR3 region: CASRSSGRPDTQYF. The CDR3 DNA follows: TGTGCCAGTAGGTCCAGCGGGAGACCAGATACGCAGTATTTT.

This clonotype appeared a few times. In nucleotides, the CDR3 is TGTGCCACCGCAAATAATCAGGGTTTGAACAATGAGCAGTTCTTC. Translation gives CATANNQGLNNEQFF. The rearrangement uses TRBV10-3 and TRBJ2-1; weak D call: TRBD1 (5 bases). Germline values: CDR1 ENHRY, CDR2 SYGVKD. CDR3 length: 15 residues. V lost 10 bases and J lost 5, with 21 bases in between.

This clonotype occurred many times. The chain's CDR3 is CSAGRMDYNEQFF. DNA of the CDR3: TGCAGCGCGGGAAGGATGGACTACAATGAGCAGTTCTTC. The chain uses TRBV29-1 and TRBJ2-1, with D maybe TRBD2 (5 bases). Per the germline V gene, CDR1 is SQVTM and CDR2 is ANQGSEA. Deletions cut 7 bases from V and 3 bases from J, with 13 bases between. The CDR3 is made up of 13 amino acids.

This clonotype was seen many times. V gene TRBV20-1 combines with J gene TRBJ2-7, with D possibly matching TRBD2 (6 bases). Deletions cut 1 base from V and 3 bases from J, with 13 bases between. CDR3 length: 14 amino acids. Germline CDR1 and CDR2: DFQATT and SNEGSKA (reference sequence). The CDR3 is CSARAGTQIYEQYF. DNA for the CDR3: TGCAGTGCTAGAGCAGGGACTCAGATCTACGAGCAGTACTTC.

This clonotype came up once. This rearrangement joins TRBV28 to TRBJ1-2; 10 bases map to TRBD1. Germline CDR1 MDHEN, CDR2 SYDVKM. The CDR3 contains 14 residues. Trimming took 3 bases from V and 4 from J; bases not matched to a gene: 2. Here the CDR3 reads CASSLTGGAYGYTF. DNA of the CDR3: TGTGCCAGCAGTTTGACAGGGGGCGCCTATGGCTACACCTTC.

Turning to this clonotype: A read error likely explains this, since a far larger clone differs by one base. The rearrangement joins TRBV18 to TRBJ2-7, with D tentatively TRBD1 or TRBD2 (5 bases each). Germline V CDR1 and CDR2: KGHSH, LQKENI. Trimming cost V 6 bases and J 7 bases, with 22 bases left between them. CDR3 length equals 15 residues. Here the CDR3 reads CASSTGTPDMGEQYF. The CDR3 coding sequence is TGTGCCAGCTCTACCGGGACCCCAGATATGGGTGAGCAGTACTTC.

For this clonotype: Only one base separates this from a far larger clonotype, so it likely reflects a read error. The genes are TRBV6-8 and TRBJ2-1, with 7 bases lining up with TRBD1. Germline-derived CDR1 and CDR2 are MNHGY and SAAAGT. Unmatched junction bases numbered 8, after V lost 5 bases and J lost 7 bases. The CDR3 is 14 amino acids. This chain's CDR3 is CASSEAGGMNEQFF. DNA of the CDR3: TGTGCCAGCAGTGAGGCAGGGGGTATGAATGAGCAGTTCTTC.

This clonotype has at least ten counts. The chain carries TRBV9 and TRBJ2-2; tentatively, D is TRBD2 (5 bases). Germline V gives CDR1 SGDLS, CDR2 YYNGEE. The CDR3 is made up of 14 amino acids. V dropped 0 bases and J dropped 7 bases, with 10 bases sitting between them. The CDR3 bases are TGTGCCAGCAGCGTAGCCGGAGGCGGCGGGGAGCTGTTTTTT. It specifies CASSVAGGGGELFF.

This chain joins TRBV27 and TRBJ1-1, with D possibly TRBD1 on 5 matching bases. Germline V lookup: CDR1 MNHEY, CDR2 SMNVEV (reference sequence). There are 17 residues in the CDR3. Trimming took off 6 bases at V and 5 bases at J, with 25 bases between the two ends. The CDR3: CASRSPRNPGRGTEAFF. CDR3 DNA: TGTGCCAGCAGGTCCCCCCGAAACCCGGGACGAGGGACTGAAGCTTTCTTT.

This clonotype has a count of ten or more. This chain links TRBV28 with TRBJ2-1, with D perhaps matching TRBD1 (8 bases). This CDR3 contains 16 residues. Germline assignment: CDR1 MDHEN and CDR2 SYDVKM. Between the trimmed V and J ends, which lost 5 bases and 3 bases, there was a span of 17 bases. Here the CDR3 DNA reads TGTGCCAGCAGTCCAGGACAGGGAGGGAACTACAATGAGCAGTTCTTC. Encoded protein: CASSPGQGGNYNEQFF.